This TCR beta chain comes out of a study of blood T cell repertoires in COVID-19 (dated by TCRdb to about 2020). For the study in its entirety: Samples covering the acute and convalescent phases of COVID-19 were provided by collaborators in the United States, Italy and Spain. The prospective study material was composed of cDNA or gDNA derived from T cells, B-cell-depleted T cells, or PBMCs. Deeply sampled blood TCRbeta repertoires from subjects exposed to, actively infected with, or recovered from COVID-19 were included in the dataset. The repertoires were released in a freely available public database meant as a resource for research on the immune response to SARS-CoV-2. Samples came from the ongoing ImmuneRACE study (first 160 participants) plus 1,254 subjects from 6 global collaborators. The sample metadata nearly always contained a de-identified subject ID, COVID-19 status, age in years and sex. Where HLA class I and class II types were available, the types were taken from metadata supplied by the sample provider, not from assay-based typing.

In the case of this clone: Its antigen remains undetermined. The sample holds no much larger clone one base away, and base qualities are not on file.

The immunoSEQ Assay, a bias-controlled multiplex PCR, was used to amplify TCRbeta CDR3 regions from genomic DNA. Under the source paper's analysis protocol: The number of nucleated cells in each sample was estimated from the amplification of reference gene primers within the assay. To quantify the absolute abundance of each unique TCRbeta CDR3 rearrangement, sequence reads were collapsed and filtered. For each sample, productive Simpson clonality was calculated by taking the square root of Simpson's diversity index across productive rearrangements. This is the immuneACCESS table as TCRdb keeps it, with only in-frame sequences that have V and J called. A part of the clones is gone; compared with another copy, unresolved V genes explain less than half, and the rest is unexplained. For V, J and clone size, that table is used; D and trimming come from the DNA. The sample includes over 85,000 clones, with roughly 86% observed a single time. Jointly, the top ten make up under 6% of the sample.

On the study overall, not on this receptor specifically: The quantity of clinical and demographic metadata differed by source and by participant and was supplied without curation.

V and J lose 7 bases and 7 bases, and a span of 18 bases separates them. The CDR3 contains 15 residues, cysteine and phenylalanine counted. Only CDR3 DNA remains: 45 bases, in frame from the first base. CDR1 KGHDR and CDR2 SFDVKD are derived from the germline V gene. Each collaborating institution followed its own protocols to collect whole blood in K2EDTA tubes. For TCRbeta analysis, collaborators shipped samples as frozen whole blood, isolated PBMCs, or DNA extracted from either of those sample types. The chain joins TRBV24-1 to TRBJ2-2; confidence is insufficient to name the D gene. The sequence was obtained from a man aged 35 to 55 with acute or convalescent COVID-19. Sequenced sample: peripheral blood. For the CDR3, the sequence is CATSRAGLEDGELFF. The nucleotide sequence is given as TGTGCCACCAGCCGAGCCGGTCTTGAGGACGGGGAGCTGTTTTTT.